The present TCR beta chain was sequenced within a study of blood T cells in healthy people across ages. Study details: The capture of about one barcoded beta molecule per two T cells was achieved by template switching.

CDR3 length: 14 residues. V was pared by 3 bases and J by 2 bases, with 14 bases between. Germline CDR1 and CDR2: DFQATT and SNEGSKA (reference sequence). This clonotype was detected a few times. Its specificity is unknown. Study-wide results and caveats: Fewer expanded clones and more diversity marked long-lived versus aged donors. The study lacked donor CMV status, which possibly confounded expanded clonotype changes.

Roughly 10 milliliters of peripheral blood were drawn from each donor. Alongside a J-beta primer mix, a sample-barcoded 5' primer served in a second PCR lasting 7 to 11 cycles. TCRdb re-derived calls from the 5' RACE reads in MiXCR, one entry per CDR3 protein. Found here are 1.5 million to 2 million distinct CDR3 sequences, 35% to 50% of them singletons; the top ten hold 20% to 25%. The receptor comes from a human donor in good health. Sequenced: blood. The J gene is TRBJ2-7, the V gene TRBV20-1; D ambiguous. This chain's CDR3 is CSARDQHSTYEQYF. The CDR3 nucleotides are TGCAGTGCTAGGGACCAGCACTCTACCTACGAGCAGTACTTC.